This T cell receptor (beta chain) comes out of a study of blood T cell repertoires in COVID-19. The J segment lost 4 bases and the V segment lost 5 bases, leaving 13 bases of the junction unmatched. CDR1 and CDR2 (germline): LNHDA, SQIVND (reference sequence). This CDR3 contains 17 residues. The data were produced by immunoSEQ multiplex PCR, yet TCRdb's version contains in-frame clones alone and is incomplete. The table has about 120,000 clones, 75% to 80% seen once; the top ten hold roughly 8.6%. The clonotype originates from a human donor in a cohort sampled during active COVID-19. The chain uses TRBV19 and TRBJ1-2; 10 positions agree with TRBD1. The sample comprised peripheral blood. CDR3 loop: CASSVPGQGSNSYGYTF. The DNA of the CDR3 is TGTGCCAGTAGTGTCCCGGGACAGGGGTCCAACAGCTATGGCTACACCTTC. Full variable domain (missing parts from reference TRBV19 and TRBJ1-2): DGGITQSPKYLFRKEGQNVTLSCEQNLNHDAMYWYRQDPGQGLRLIYYSQIVNDFQKGDIAEGYSVSREKKESFPLTVTSAQKNPTAFYLCASSVPGQGSNSYGYTFGSGTRLTVV.